This passage covers 28 T cell receptor beta chains from one sample sequenced in a study of identifying expanded T cells in peripheral blood. The repertoire was sequenced with immunoSEQ multiplex PCR; TCRdb's copy has only in-frame clones and lacks some. This sample carries roughly 92,000 clones, about 88% of them seen once, and the ten largest clones take roughly 19%. Sequencing input: blood. These receptors came from a person aged 18 to 69 in good health.

The J gene is TRBJ1-3, the V gene TRBV6-5; no clear D. This CDR3 region has 13 residues. The germline CDR1 and CDR2 sequences are MNHEY and SVGAGI. Deletions cut 8 bases from V and 0 bases from J, with 8 bases between. The CDR3 DNA follows: TGTGCCAGCGGCGGGAGCTCTGGAAACACCATATATTTT. This encodes CASGGSSGNTIYF.

The chain is built from TRBV9 and TRBJ2-4, with D perhaps matching TRBD1 (5 bases). CDR3 length equals 14 residues. V was clipped by 0 bases and J by 8 bases, with 12 bases between them. Germline values: CDR1 SGDLS, CDR2 YYNGEE. The CDR3 DNA follows: TGTGCCAGCAGCGTAGCAGGGTATCGGGACATTCAGTACTTC. Protein product: CASSVAGYRDIQYF.

The chain couples TRBV5-8 to TRBJ2-5; D remains ambiguous. Trimming cost V 2 bases and J 5 bases, with 7 bases left between them. The CDR3 has 12 residues. Germline CDR1 is SGHTS and CDR2 is YDEGEE. The CDR3 bases are TGTGCCAGCAGCTTACTTCGGGAGACCCAGTACTTC. This encodes CASSLLRETQYF.

The chain uses TRBV5-1 and TRBJ2-7, with a tentative D call TRBD1 (5 bases). The length of the CDR3 is 14 residues. In germline, CDR1 is SGHRS, CDR2 YFSETQ. V was trimmed by 0 bases and J by 0 bases, leaving 7 bases between them. The CDR3 is CASSLVQGSYEQYF. For the CDR3, the DNA is TGCGCCAGCAGCTTGGTGCAGGGCTCCTACGAGCAGTACTTC. The full variable domain, its missing parts supplied by reference TRBV5-1 and TRBJ2-7, is KAGVTQTPRYLIKTRGQQVTLSCSPISGHRSVSWYQQTPGQGLQFLFEYFSETQRNKGNFPGRFSGRQFSNSRSEMNVSTLELGDSALYLCASSLVQGSYEQYFGPGTRLTVT.

This chain uses TRBV4-3 with TRBJ2-3, with TRBD2 as a possible D gene (6 bases). Germline V gene lookup returns CDR1 LGHNA and CDR2 YSLEER. The CDR3 runs to 15 residues. V was pared by 4 bases and J by 0 bases, with 11 bases between. The CDR3 here is CASSRTGTSTDTQYF. Here the CDR3 DNA reads TGCGCCAGCAGCCGGACGGGGACTAGCACAGATACGCAGTATTTT.

The rearrangement joins TRBV7-2 to TRBJ1-2, with D perhaps TRBD1 (5 bases). V was cut by 2 bases and J by 4 bases, with 14 bases left in between. Looked up from germline, CDR1 is SGHTA and CDR2 is FQGNSA. This CDR3 contains 15 residues. The DNA for the CDR3 is TGTGCCAGCAGCTTACGCGTGGGGGGTAGCTATGGCTACACCTTC. Its protein product is CASSLRVGGSYGYTF.

This chain joins TRBV4-1 and TRBJ2-7; D may be TRBD2 (5 bases). Trimming took 2 bases from V and 7 from J, leaving 18 bases between them. CDR1 is MGHRA and CDR2 is YSYEKL in the germline V gene. This CDR3 region has 15 residues. For the CDR3, the DNA is TGCGCCAGCAGCCAAAGAGGGCTCGTAGACCCGGAGCAGTACTTC. Translated, it gives CASSQRGLVDPEQYF.

CDR3 in amino acids: CASSTHRGSSTDTQYF. CDR3 nucleotides: TGTGCCAGCAGCACCCACAGGGGGAGTAGCACAGATACGCAGTATTTT. The chain links TRBV7-8 to TRBJ2-3; 8 nucleotides line up with TRBD1. Unmatched junction bases numbered 7, after V lost 5 bases and J lost 0 bases. Germline lookup yields CDR1 SGHVS and CDR2 FQNEAQ. This CDR3 is 16 amino acids long.

The count of this clone is one. The V and J genes are TRBV30 and TRBJ1-2; the match to TRBD1 covers 7 bases. The CDR3 length is 14 residues. Germline assignment: CDR1 GTSNPN and CDR2 SVGIG (reference sequence). The V segment lost 0 bases and the J segment 0 bases; nucleotides outside the gene matches: 1. In nucleotides, the CDR3 is TGTGCCTGGAGTGTGCAGGGGGCTAACTATGGCTACACCTTC. It specifies CAWSVQGANYGYTF.

The genes are TRBV4-3 and TRBJ2-7; 10 bases align to TRBD1. This CDR3 spans 15 amino acids. Germline loops: CDR1 LGHNA, CDR2 YSLEER. J was trimmed by 0 bases and V by 2 bases; bases with no gene match: 1. CDR3 sequence: CASSQRTGGSYEQYF. CDR3 nucleotides: TGCGCCAGCAGCCAAAGGACAGGGGGCTCCTACGAGCAGTACTTC.

The rearrangement joins TRBV19 to TRBJ1-5; the D is unclear. V lost 4 bases and J lost 4, with 20 bases in between. Germline values: CDR1 LNHDA, CDR2 SQIVND (reference sequence). There are 17 residues in the CDR3. The CDR3 protein is CASSTLLKRTRNQPQHF. In DNA, the CDR3 is TGTGCCAGTAGTACTCTCCTCAAGAGGACGAGGAATCAGCCCCAGCATTTT. Drawing the rest from reference TRBV19 and TRBJ1-5, the complete variable domain is DGGITQSPKYLFRKEGQNVTLSCEQNLNHDAMYWYRQDPGQGLRLIYYSQIVNDFQKGDIAEGYSVSREKKESFPLTVTSAQKNPTAFYLCASSTLLKRTRNQPQHFGDGTRLSIL.

The genes are TRBV19 and TRBJ1-2; D ambiguous. The CDR3 has 14 amino acids. The germline CDR1 and CDR2 sequences are LNHDA and SQIVND (reference sequence). V dropped 1 base and J dropped 0 bases, with 6 bases sitting between them. CDR3 sequence: CASSIVSANYGYTF. The CDR3 nucleotides are TGTGCCAGTAGTATAGTATCCGCTAACTATGGCTACACCTTC.

The rearrangement uses TRBV4-3 and TRBJ2-1; D is perhaps TRBD1 or TRBD2 (5 bases each). Trimming took off 1 base at V and 3 bases at J, with 13 bases between the two ends. The CDR3 runs to 16 residues. Germline V gene lookup returns CDR1 LGHNA and CDR2 YSLEER. CDR3: CASSQVQGPLYNEQFF. The CDR3, as DNA: TGCGCCAGCAGCCAAGTTCAGGGACCTCTCTACAATGAGCAGTTCTTC.

V gene TRBV4-1 combines with J gene TRBJ1-1, with 7 bases identical to TRBD1. The CDR3 runs 14 residues. CDR1 is MGHRA, CDR2 YSYEKL, per germline. The junction had 2 bases not matched to a gene; V was cut back by 3 bases and J by 1 base. Here the CDR3 reads CASSHRTGNTEAFF. The CDR3, as DNA: TGCGCCAGCAGCCACCGGACAGGGAACACTGAAGCTTTCTTT.

V is TRBV20-1 and J is TRBJ2-7, with D uncertain. CDR3 length equals 11 residues. Germline V gene lookup returns CDR1 DFQATT and CDR2 SNEGSKA (reference sequence). The CDR3 loop is CSHAGSYEQYF. The CDR3 DNA reads as TGCAGCCACGCCGGGTCGTACGAGCAGTACTTC.

The V and J genes are TRBV10-1 and TRBJ2-7; D uncertain. CDR3 size: 14 residues. Germline assignment: CDR1 WNHNN and CDR2 SYGVQD (reference sequence). V was trimmed by 3 bases and J by 3 bases, leaving 12 bases between them. CDR3: CASSDKGLGYEQYF. The CDR3 coding sequence is TGCGCCAGCAGTGACAAGGGATTGGGCTACGAGCAGTACTTC.

CDR3 bases: TGTGCCAGTAGTATCCAGGGGTCCGGGGAGCTGTTTTTT. Protein product: CASSIQGSGELFF. This rearrangement joins TRBV19 to TRBJ2-2; TRBD1 is a possible D gene (6 bases). The V end was cut by 3 bases, the J end by 6 bases, with 8 bases between. Germline CDR1 and CDR2: LNHDA and SQIVND (reference sequence). The CDR3 totals 13 residues.

This sequence joins TRBV7-9 and TRBJ2-5; TRBD1 is a possible D gene (5 bases). Germline CDR1 SEHNR, CDR2 FQNEAQ (reference sequence). Trimming removed 5 bases at V and 9 bases at J, with 16 bases between. The CDR3 sequence is 13 residues long. Here the CDR3 reads CASSPQGRVSQYF. DNA of the CDR3: TGTGCCAGCAGCCCCCAGGGAAGGGTATCCCAGTACTTC.

The J gene is TRBJ2-5, the V gene TRBV6-6, with no clear D. The V end lost 2 bases, the J end lost 1 base, and 5 bases lay between the germline ends. Germline assignment: CDR1 MNHNY and CDR2 SVGAGI (reference sequence). CDR3 size: 13 residues. The CDR3 loop is CASSYLGQETQYF. The DNA of the CDR3 is TGTGCCAGCAGTTACCTAGGCCAAGAGACCCAGTACTTC.

The rearrangement joins TRBV4-3 to TRBJ1-5; possible D gene TRBD1, 5 bases. The ends were cut back, 0 bases at V and 2 bases at J, with 14 bases in the middle. The CDR3 covers 17 residues. The V gene's germline CDR1 is LGHNA and CDR2 YSLEER. The CDR3 loop reads CASSQDMGGFGNQPQHF. For the CDR3, the DNA is TGCGCCAGCAGCCAAGACATGGGGGGATTCGGCAATCAGCCCCAGCATTTT.

V and J are TRBV6-5 and TRBJ2-1; 7 bases line up with TRBD2. J was trimmed by 10 bases and V by 1 base; bases with no gene match: 10. Germline assignment: CDR1 MNHEY and CDR2 SVGAGI. The CDR3 runs 15 residues. CDR3 residues: CASSYFPSGTPEQFF. The DNA of the CDR3 is TGTGCCAGCAGTTACTTTCCTAGCGGAACCCCGGAGCAGTTCTTC.

The DNA of the CDR3 is TGCGCCAGCAGCCAAGATGGGGGTGCCGGCTATGGCTACACCTTC. This translates into CASSQDGGAGYGYTF. The V gene is TRBV4-3, the J gene TRBJ1-2, with a tentative D call TRBD1 (5 bases). The CDR3 is 15 amino acids. Germline values: CDR1 LGHNA, CDR2 YSLEER. Trimming stripped 0 bases from V and 4 bases from J, with 12 bases between.

V is TRBV9 and J is TRBJ1-2; no firm D call. CDR1 and CDR2 from the germline V gene are SGDLS and YYNGEE. Trimming stripped 5 bases from V and 13 bases from J, with 6 bases between. CDR3 length equals 8 residues. The CDR3: CASSPGTF. CDR3 nucleotide sequence: TGTGCCAGCAGTCCGGGCACCTTC.

The genes are TRBV4-3 and TRBJ1-1; weak D call: TRBD1 (5 bases). The CDR3 covers 15 residues. Germline CDR1 reads LGHNA; CDR2 reads YSLEER. V shed 4 bases and J shed 1 base, with 13 bases lying between them. The CDR3 region has the DNA TGCGCCAGCAGCCGATCCGGGACGTCGAACACTGAAGCTTTCTTT. Amino acid sequence: CASSRSGTSNTEAFF.

The chain recombines TRBV4-1 with TRBJ2-2, with D hard to call. The CDR3 length is 13 residues. Trimming took off 1 base at V and 5 bases at J, with 5 bases between the two ends. CDR1 and CDR2 (germline): MGHRA, YSYEKL. In DNA, the CDR3 is TGCGCCAGCAGCCAAGTAGGAACCGGGGAGCTGTTTTTT. Translating gives CASSQVGTGELFF.

V and J are TRBV28 and TRBJ2-7; 9 bases map to TRBD1. The CDR3 loop spans 17 amino acids. J was trimmed by 3 bases and V by 5 bases; bases with no gene match: 14. The germline gives CDR1 MDHEN, CDR2 SYDVKM. The CDR3 loop is CASSNKLTGQGYYEQYF. CDR3 in DNA: TGTGCCAGCAGTAATAAGTTGACAGGACAGGGGTACTACGAGCAGTACTTC.

The gene calls are TRBV5-6 and TRBJ2-2; no firm D call. Germline assignment: CDR1 SGHDT and CDR2 YYEEEE. With 3 bases removed from V and 7 bases from J, the gap between germline ends came to 7 bases. The CDR3 runs 12 residues. This CDR3 reads CASSSLGGELFF. CDR3 nucleotides: TGTGCCAGCAGCTCTCTGGGCGGGGAGCTGTTTTTT.

This chain links TRBV19 with TRBJ1-2; no clear D gene. The V and J ends lost 3 bases and 3 bases respectively, with 17 bases between them. Germline loops: CDR1 LNHDA, CDR2 SQIVND (reference sequence). CDR3 size: 16 residues. The CDR3 sequence: CASSINRPVSDYGYTF. CDR3 bases: TGTGCCAGTAGTATTAATCGACCGGTGTCTGACTATGGCTACACCTTC.